This T cell receptor beta chain was captured in a study of technical replicates of blood from several donors. This table comes from immunoSEQ multiplex PCR, and its TCRdb copy is limited to in-frame clones, with some not included. The sample contains almost 70,000 clones, 92% of which appear only once. Germline assignment: CDR1 GTSNPN and CDR2 SVGIG (reference sequence). This CDR3 has 12 residues. V was pared by 1 base and J by 6 bases, with 8 bases between. The J gene is TRBJ2-3, the V gene TRBV30; D remains unclear. Sequenced input: T cells isolated from PBMCs. The clonotype was recovered from a human donor in good health. The CDR3 here is CAWSGLSDTQYF. The DNA of the CDR3 is TGTGCCTGGAGTGGGCTTTCGGATACGCAGTATTTT.